This T cell receptor (beta chain) was retrieved from a study of T cell responses to AZD1222 COVID-19 vaccine. The study, taken as a whole, reports: The study reported that nearly half of spike-specific TCRs target unmutated variant regions.

Produced via immunoSEQ multiplex PCR; TCRdb's table is partial and in-frame only. The sample has approximately 100,000 clones; 80% to 90% are singletons. Regarding this clone: Antigen specificity is unknown.

Sample: peripheral blood, taken on day 0 of AZD1222 vaccination. This sequence originates from an adult in good health.

The CDR3 sequence is CASRSDGYEQYF. CDR3 bases: TGTGCCAGCAGATCGGACGGATACGAGCAGTACTTC. The chain recombines TRBV27 with TRBJ2-7; D remains unclear. Germline V gene lookup returns CDR1 MNHEY and CDR2 SMNVEV (reference sequence). Trimming shortened V by 6 bases and J by 4 bases, and 10 bases separated the two germline ends. The CDR3 runs 12 residues.